Below are 19 T cell receptor beta chains sequenced from a single sample in a study of Tregs in tolerant kidney transplant recipients. These receptors lack a known antigen. Assay used: immunoSEQ multiplex PCR; TCRdb lists only in-frame clones, some missing. The table lists 9,500 to 11,000 clones, approximately 89% of them singletons. Specimen: Tregs from blood cultured with allogeneic cells, collected before the transplant. These TCRs come from a human patient who received a combined kidney and bone marrow transplant.

The chain is built from TRBV5-6 and TRBJ1-2; TRBD1 is a possible D gene (5 bases). The CDR3 consists of 13 residues. The germline gives CDR1 SGHDT, CDR2 YYEEEE. The V end lost 1 base, the J end lost 5 bases, and 9 bases lay between the germline ends. The CDR3 reads CASSLYRIYGYTF. DNA of the CDR3: TGTGCCAGCAGCTTGTACAGGATATATGGCTACACCTTC.

The chain joins TRBV9 to TRBJ1-2; D unresolved. CDR3 size: 12 residues. CDR1 is SGDLS and CDR2 is YYNGEE in the germline V gene. V gave up 0 bases and J gave up 4 bases, with 4 bases separating them. CDR3 amino acids: CASSVGSYGYTF. The CDR3 DNA reads TGTGCCAGCAGCGTAGGCAGCTATGGCTACACCTTC.

DNA for the CDR3: TGTGCCAGCAGCTTCGGGGGGACGTCCTACGAGCAGTACTTC. It codes for CASSFGGTSYEQYF. The chain recombines TRBV11-2 with TRBJ2-7; 7 positions match TRBD2. The V gene end was trimmed by 3 bases and the J gene end by 1 base; junction bases not matched to a gene: 3. Per the germline V gene, CDR1 is SGHAT and CDR2 is FQNNGV. The CDR3 runs to 14 residues.

The rearrangement links TRBV29-1 to TRBJ2-3; the D gene is possibly TRBD1 (5 bases). V lost 3 bases to trimming and J lost 1 base, with 8 bases between them. This CDR3 contains 13 residues. Germline CDR1 reads SQVTM; CDR2 reads ANQGSEA. DNA for the CDR3: TGCAGCGTTGACAGGGAAGGCACAGATACGCAGTATTTT. It is translated as CSVDREGTDTQYF.

V and J are TRBV6-4 and TRBJ2-1, with D possibly matching TRBD2 (5 bases). V gave up 6 bases and J gave up 2 bases, with 14 bases separating them. Germline loops: CDR1 MRHNA, CDR2 SNTAGT. The CDR3 has 15 residues. CDR3 region: CASRFRDSPYNEQFF. DNA for the CDR3: TGTGCCAGCAGGTTTCGGGATTCCCCCTACAATGAGCAGTTCTTC.

The chain carries TRBV6-5 and TRBJ1-6; D call uncertain. Germline CDR1 reads MNHEY; CDR2 reads SVGAGI. The length of the CDR3 is 14 residues. Trimming took off 5 bases at V and 5 bases at J, with 10 bases between the two ends. This CDR3 is CASSSGRDNSPLHF. Written as DNA, the CDR3 is TGTGCCAGCAGTAGCGGACGTGATAATTCACCCCTCCACTTT.

The rearrangement links TRBV6-5 to TRBJ2-2; 9 bases agree with TRBD1. This CDR3 has 15 residues. Germline CDR1 reads MNHEY; CDR2 reads SVGAGI. V lost 5 bases, J lost 3 bases, and 4 bases stayed unmatched. CDR3 in DNA: TGTGCCAGCAGTCGCGGGACAGGGTACACCGGGGAGCTGTTTTTT. Amino acids: CASSRGTGYTGELFF.

This chain links TRBV2 with TRBJ2-6, with D perhaps TRBD2 (7 bases). The V gene lost 10 bases and the J gene lost 0 bases, with 19 bases spanning the gap. Germline values: CDR1 SNHLY, CDR2 FYNNEI. This CDR3 has 17 amino acids. The CDR3, as DNA: TGTGCCAACGATTTCGCGGGGGCAAGCTCTGGGGCCAACGTCCTGACTTTC. Translated: CANDFAGASSGANVLTF.

The chain is built from TRBV11-2 and TRBJ2-1, with D hard to call. V lost 5 bases and J lost 6, with 8 bases in between. In germline, CDR1 is SGHAT, CDR2 FQNNGV. The length of the CDR3 is 12 residues. DNA for the CDR3: TGTGCCAGCAGCCTGATGGGCAATGAGCAGTTCTTC. Amino acid sequence: CASSLMGNEQFF.

The CDR3 region has the DNA TGTGCCAGTAGTATTGCCCCAACCGGCCCCCCCTACGAGCAGTACTTC. Protein sequence: CASSIAPTGPPYEQYF. The chain is built from TRBV19 and TRBJ2-7; D unresolved. The germline V and J ends were trimmed by 3 bases and 2 bases, with 17 bases remaining between them. Germline assignment: CDR1 LNHDA and CDR2 SQIVND (reference sequence). The CDR3 runs 16 residues.

This clone showed up just a few times. The chain combines TRBV6-6 with TRBJ2-3; D not certain. This CDR3 is 16 amino acids long. V was trimmed by 3 bases and J by 6 bases, leaving 19 bases between them. Germline-derived CDR1 and CDR2 are MNHNY and SVGAGI (reference sequence). In nucleotides, the CDR3 is TGTGCCAGCAGTTATAGAAGCCTGAGATTAGACGATACGCAGTATTTT. Translating it yields CASSYRSLRLDDTQYF.

The chain is built from TRBV30 and TRBJ2-1; 10 nucleotides agree with TRBD2. The CDR3 is 16 residues long. Trimming at V came to 0 bases and at J to 4 bases, leaving 6 bases not matched to a gene. The germline CDR1 and CDR2 sequences are GTSNPN and SVGIG (reference sequence). In nucleotides, the CDR3 is TGTGCCTGGAGTGTAACCCTAGCGGGGGCTTACAATGAGCAGTTCTTC. Translating it yields CAWSVTLAGAYNEQFF.

The gene calls are TRBV9 and TRBJ1-2; the match to TRBD1 covers 8 bases. Germline V gives CDR1 SGDLS, CDR2 YYNGEE. With 0 bases clipped from V and 2 bases from J, the junction kept 0 bases outside the gene matches. The CDR3 length is 14 residues. In nucleotides, the CDR3 is TGTGCCAGCAGCGTAGGGACAGGGAACTATGGCTACACCTTC. Its protein is CASSVGTGNYGYTF.

The chain couples TRBV2 to TRBJ2-3; 7 bases align to TRBD1. Germline V gene sequence: CDR1 SNHLY, CDR2 FYNNEI. This CDR3 region has 13 residues. Trimming took 10 bases from V and 4 from J; bases not matched to a gene: 8. CDR3 nucleotides: TGTGCCACAAGAAGGGGGCATGCAGATACGCAGTATTTT. Protein: CATRRGHADTQYF.

In this sample, this clone turned up once. This chain connects TRBV5-1 to TRBJ2-1; D is unresolved. Germline-derived CDR1 and CDR2 are SGHRS and YFSETQ. The germline V and J ends were trimmed by 0 bases and 10 bases, with 5 bases remaining between them. This CDR3 comprises 11 residues. The CDR3 DNA is TGCGCCAGCAGCTTGGGAAGAGAGCAGTTCTTC. It is translated as CASSLGREQFF.

This chain uses TRBV30 with TRBJ2-3, with a tentative D call TRBD2 (6 bases). Germline V CDR1 and CDR2: GTSNPN, SVGIG (reference sequence). The CDR3 runs 15 residues. V lost 5 bases and J lost 1, with 16 bases in between. The CDR3 nucleotides are TGTGCCTGGGGTGACGGGACTGGCGGCACAGATACGCAGTATTTT. Its protein product is CAWGDGTGGTDTQYF.

The chain combines TRBV28 with TRBJ2-7; tentatively, D is TRBD1 or TRBD2 (7 bases each). The CDR3 totals 14 residues. Looked up from germline, CDR1 is MDHEN and CDR2 is SYDVKM. V was shortened by 5 bases and J by 3 bases, with 14 bases between the two germline ends. The CDR3 region is CASSRLRGGYEQYF. Written as DNA, the CDR3 is TGTGCCAGCAGTAGACTCAGGGGGGGCTACGAGCAGTACTTC.

The chain recombines TRBV29-1 with TRBJ1-2; no firm D call. The V gene's germline CDR1 is SQVTM and CDR2 ANQGSEA. The CDR3 contains 12 residues. Trimming left V 2 bases short and J 4 bases short, with 8 bases between. The CDR3 is CSVEKGSYGYTF. DNA of the CDR3: TGCAGCGTTGAAAAAGGGTCCTATGGCTACACCTTC.

The rearrangement links TRBV7-2 to TRBJ2-7, with 8 bases identical to TRBD1. This CDR3 is built from 14 residues. V lost 0 bases, J lost 4 bases, and 2 bases stayed unmatched. Looked up from germline, CDR1 is SGHTA and CDR2 is FQGNSA. CDR3 in amino acids: CASSLARGLYEQYF. In DNA form, the CDR3 reads TGTGCCAGCAGCTTAGCCAGGGGGCTATACGAGCAGTACTTC. Variable domain in full (rest from reference TRBV7-2 and TRBJ2-7): GAGVSQSPSNKVTEKGKDVELRCDPISGHTALYWYRQSLGQGLEFLIYFQGNSAPDKSGLPSDRFSAERTGGSVSTLTIQRTQQEDSAVYLCASSLARGLYEQYFGPGTRLTVT.